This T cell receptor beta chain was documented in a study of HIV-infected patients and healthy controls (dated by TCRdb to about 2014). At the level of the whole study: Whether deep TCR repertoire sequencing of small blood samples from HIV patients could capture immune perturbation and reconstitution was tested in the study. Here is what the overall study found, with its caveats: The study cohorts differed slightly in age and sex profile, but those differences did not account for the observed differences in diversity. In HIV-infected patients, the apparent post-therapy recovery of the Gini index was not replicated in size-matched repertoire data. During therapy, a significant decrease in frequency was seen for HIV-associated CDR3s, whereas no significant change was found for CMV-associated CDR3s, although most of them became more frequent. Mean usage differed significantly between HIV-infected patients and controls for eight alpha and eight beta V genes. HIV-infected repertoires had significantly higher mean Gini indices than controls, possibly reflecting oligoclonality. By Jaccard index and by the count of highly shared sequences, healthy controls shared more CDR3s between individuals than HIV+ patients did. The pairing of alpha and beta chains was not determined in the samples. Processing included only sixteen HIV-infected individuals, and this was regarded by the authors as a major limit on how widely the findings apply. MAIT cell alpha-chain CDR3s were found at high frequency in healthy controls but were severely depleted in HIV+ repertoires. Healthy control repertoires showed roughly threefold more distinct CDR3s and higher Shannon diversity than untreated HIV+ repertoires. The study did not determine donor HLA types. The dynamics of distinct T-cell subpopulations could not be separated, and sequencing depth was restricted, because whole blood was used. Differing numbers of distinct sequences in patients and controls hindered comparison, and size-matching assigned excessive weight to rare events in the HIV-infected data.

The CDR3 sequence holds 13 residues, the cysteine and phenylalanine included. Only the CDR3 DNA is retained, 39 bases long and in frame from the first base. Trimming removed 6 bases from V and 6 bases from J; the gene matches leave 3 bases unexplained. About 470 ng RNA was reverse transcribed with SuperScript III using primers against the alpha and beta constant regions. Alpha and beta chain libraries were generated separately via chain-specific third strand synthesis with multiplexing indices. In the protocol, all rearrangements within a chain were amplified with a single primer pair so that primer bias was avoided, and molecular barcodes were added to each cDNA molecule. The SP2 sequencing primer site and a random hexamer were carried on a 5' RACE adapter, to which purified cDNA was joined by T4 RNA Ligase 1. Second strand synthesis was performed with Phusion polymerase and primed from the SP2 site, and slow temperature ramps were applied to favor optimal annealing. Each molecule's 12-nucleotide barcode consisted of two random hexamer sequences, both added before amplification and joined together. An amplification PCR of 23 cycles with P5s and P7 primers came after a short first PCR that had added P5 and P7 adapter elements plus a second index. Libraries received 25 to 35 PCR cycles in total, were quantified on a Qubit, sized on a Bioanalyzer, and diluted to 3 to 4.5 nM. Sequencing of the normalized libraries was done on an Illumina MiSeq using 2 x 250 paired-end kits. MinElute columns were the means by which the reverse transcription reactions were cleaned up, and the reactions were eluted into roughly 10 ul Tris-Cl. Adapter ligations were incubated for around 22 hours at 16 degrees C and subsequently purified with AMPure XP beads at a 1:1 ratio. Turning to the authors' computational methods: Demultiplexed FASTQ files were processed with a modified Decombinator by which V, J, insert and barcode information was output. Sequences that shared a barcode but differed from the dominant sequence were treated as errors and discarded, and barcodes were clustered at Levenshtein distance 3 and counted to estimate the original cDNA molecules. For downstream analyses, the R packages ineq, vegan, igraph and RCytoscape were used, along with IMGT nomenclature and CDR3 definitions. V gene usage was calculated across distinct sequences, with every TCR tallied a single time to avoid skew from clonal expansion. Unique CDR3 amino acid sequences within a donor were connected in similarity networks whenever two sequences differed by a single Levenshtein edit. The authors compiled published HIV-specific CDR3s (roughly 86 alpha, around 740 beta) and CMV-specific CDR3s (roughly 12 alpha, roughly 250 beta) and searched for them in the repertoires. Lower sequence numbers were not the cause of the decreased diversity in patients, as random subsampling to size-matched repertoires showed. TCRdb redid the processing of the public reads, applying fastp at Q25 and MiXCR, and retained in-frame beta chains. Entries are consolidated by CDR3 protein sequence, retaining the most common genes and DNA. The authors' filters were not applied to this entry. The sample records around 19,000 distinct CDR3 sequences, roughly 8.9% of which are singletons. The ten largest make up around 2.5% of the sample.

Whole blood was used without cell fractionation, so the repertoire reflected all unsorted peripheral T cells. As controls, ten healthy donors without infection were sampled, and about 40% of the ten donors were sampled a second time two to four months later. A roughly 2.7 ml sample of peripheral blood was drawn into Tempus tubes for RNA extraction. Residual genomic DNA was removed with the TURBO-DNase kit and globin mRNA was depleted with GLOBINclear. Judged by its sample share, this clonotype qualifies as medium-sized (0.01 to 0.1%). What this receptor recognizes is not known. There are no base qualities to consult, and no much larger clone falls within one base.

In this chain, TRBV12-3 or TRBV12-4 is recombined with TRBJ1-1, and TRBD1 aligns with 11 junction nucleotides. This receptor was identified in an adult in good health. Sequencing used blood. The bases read TGTGCCAGCAGGCCGGGACAGGGGGCTGAAGCTTTCTTT. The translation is CASRPGQGAEAFF.